This TCR beta chain stems from a study of T cell changes during pregnancy in multiple sclerosis (dated by TCRdb to about 2019). The study in broad terms: The study looked at changes in the T cell repertoire across pregnancy in women with multiple sclerosis.

On this clone: This receptor's antigen is unknown. The sample holds no much larger clone one base away, and base qualities are not on file.

The CDR3 sequence holds 15 residues, the cysteine and phenylalanine included. Just the 45-base CDR3 DNA is kept, in frame starting at base 1. Trimming at the junction amounts to 6 bases on V and 9 bases on J, and the germline ends lie 21 bases apart. The germline V gene encodes CDR1 SNHLY and CDR2 FYNNEI. The library was made by the immunoSEQ multiplex PCR assay. TCRdb carries this immuneACCESS record with in-frame sequences only. Its versions omit some clonotypes, under half of them owing to an unresolved V gene in the studies checked, with the rest unexplained. This sample is represented by about 70,000 clones; over 90% of them were singletons. The ten largest make up roughly 0.29% of the sample.

The sequence was obtained from a female donor with multiple sclerosis, enrolled in a pregnancy study. The starting material was CD4+ T cells from peripheral blood mononuclear cells, obtained after pregnancy. In this chain, TRBV2 is recombined with TRBJ2-1; a tentative D match to TRBD2 spans 6 bases. The CDR3 sequence is CASSLTGTERVEQFF. The DNA is as follows: TGTGCCAGCAGCCTTACCGGGACGGAGCGGGTTGAGCAGTTCTTC.